This entry features one T cell receptor (beta chain) sequence. Its specificity is not known. Other nucleotide sequences in the sample specify the same CDR3. This record comes from a study of shared clonotypes between healthy human individuals. Study background: Three plates each covered CD4 naive and memory; CD8 naive two, CD8 memory one. Findings and limits, study-wide: Memory subsets had estimated richness that was generally smaller than that of naive subsets.

At the deep level, the assay was run. Method: immunoSEQ multiplex PCR; TCRdb's copy keeps in-frame clones and lacks some. The sample carries about 2 million clones, over 85% recorded once. The CDR3 consists of 13 residues. Germline CDR1 reads SGDLS; CDR2 reads YYNGEE. The ends were cut back, 3 bases at V and 2 bases at J, with 8 bases in the middle. V usage is TRBV9 and J usage is TRBJ2-5, with D tentatively TRBD1 (6 bases). This clonotype was sampled from a man in his late teens or twenties in good health. Sequencing was carried out using naive CD4+ T cells sorted from blood. Subset noted: CD45RA+ positively selected. The CDR3 DNA reads TGTGCCAGCAGCGCCGGACAGCAAGAGACCCAGTACTTC. Protein: CASSAGQQETQYF.